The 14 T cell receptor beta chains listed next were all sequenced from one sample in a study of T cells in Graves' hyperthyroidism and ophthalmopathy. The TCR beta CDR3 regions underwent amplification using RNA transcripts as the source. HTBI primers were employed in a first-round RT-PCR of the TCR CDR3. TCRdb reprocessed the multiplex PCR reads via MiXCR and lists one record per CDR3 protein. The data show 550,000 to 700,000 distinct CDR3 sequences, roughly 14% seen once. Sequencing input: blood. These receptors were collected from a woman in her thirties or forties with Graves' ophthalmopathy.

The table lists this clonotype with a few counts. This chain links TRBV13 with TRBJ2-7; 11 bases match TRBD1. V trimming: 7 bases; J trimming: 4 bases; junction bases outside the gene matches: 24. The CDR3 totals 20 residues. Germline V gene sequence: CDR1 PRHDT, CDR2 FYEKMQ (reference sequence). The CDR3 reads CASTSMGGDRGSIHVYEQYF. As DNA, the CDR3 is TGTGCCAGCACCTCTATGGGGGGGGACAGGGGGTCCATCCACGTATACGAGCAGTACTTC. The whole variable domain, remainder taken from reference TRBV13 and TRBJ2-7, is AAGVIQSPRHLIKEKRETATLKCYPIPRHDTVYWYQQGPGQDPQFLISFYEKMQSDKGSIPDRFSAQQFSDYHSELNMSSLELGDSALYFCASTSMGGDRGSIHVYEQYFGPGTRLTVT.

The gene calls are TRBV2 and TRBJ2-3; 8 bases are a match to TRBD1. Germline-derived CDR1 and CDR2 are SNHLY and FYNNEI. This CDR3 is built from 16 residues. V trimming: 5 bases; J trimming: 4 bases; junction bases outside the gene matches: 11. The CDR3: CASSTPGAGGPDTQYF. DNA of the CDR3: TGTGCCAGCAGTACCCCTGGGGCAGGGGGCCCAGATACGCAGTATTTT. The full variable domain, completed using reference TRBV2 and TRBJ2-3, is EPEVTQTPSHQVTQMGQEVILRCVPISNHLYFYWYRQILGQKVEFLVSFYNNEISEKSEIFDDQFSVERPDGSNFTLKIRSTKLEDSAMYFCASSTPGAGGPDTQYFGPGTRLTVL.

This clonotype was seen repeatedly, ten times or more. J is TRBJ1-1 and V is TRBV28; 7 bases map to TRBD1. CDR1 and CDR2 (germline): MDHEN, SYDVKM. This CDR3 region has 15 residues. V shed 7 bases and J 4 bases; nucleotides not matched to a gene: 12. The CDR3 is CASTDFGTASTEAFF. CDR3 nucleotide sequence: TGTGCCAGCACCGACTTCGGGACAGCGAGCACTGAAGCTTTCTTT.

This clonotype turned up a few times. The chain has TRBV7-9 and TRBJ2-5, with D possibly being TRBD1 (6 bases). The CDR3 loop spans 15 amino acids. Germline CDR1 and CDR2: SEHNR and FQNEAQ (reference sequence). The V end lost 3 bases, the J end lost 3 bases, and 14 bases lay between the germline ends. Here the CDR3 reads CASSFQNRAEETQYF. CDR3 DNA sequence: TGTGCCAGCAGCTTCCAGAACAGGGCCGAAGAGACCCAGTACTTC.

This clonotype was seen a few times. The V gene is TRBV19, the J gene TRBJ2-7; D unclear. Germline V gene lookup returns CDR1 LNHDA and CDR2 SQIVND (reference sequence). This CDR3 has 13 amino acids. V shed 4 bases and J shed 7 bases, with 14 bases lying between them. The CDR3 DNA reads TGTGCCAGTAGTAACCTAAGGATTGGGGAGCAGTACTTC. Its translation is CASSNLRIGEQYF.

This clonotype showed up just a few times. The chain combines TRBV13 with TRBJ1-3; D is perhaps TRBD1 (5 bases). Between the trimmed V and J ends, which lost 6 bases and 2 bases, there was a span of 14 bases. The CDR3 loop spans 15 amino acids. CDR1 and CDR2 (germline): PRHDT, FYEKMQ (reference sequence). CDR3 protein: CASRMEQGAGNTIYF. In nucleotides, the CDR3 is TGTGCCAGCAGGATGGAGCAGGGTGCTGGAAACACCATATATTTT.

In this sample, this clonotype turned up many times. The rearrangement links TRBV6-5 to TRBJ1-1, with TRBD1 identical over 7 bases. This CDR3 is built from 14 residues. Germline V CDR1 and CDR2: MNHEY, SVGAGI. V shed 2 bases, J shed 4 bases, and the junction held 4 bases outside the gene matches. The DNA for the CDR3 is TGTGCCAGCAGTTACGGACAGGTAGTCACTGAAGCTTTCTTT. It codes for CASSYGQVVTEAFF.

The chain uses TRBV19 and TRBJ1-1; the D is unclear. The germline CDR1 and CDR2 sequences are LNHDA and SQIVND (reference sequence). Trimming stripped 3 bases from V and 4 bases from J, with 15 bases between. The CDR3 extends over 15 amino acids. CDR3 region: CASSIYGAGGTEAFF. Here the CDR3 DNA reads TGTGCCAGTAGTATTTACGGAGCGGGAGGCACTGAAGCTTTCTTT.

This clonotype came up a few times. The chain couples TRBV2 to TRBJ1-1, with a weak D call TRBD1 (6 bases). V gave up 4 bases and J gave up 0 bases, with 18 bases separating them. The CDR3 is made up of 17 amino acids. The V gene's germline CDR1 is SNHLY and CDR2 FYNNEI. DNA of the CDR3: TGTGCCAGCAGTGCCCTAGTGGGGGGCCCAATGAACACTGAAGCTTTCTTT. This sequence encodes CASSALVGGPMNTEAFF.

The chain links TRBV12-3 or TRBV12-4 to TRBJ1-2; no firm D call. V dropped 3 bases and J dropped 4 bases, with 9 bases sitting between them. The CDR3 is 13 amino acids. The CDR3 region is CASSFREAYGYTF. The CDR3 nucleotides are TGTGCCAGCAGTTTTCGGGAGGCCTATGGCTACACCTTC.

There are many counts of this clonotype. The CDR3 region has the DNA TGTGCCAGCAGCTCTGGCAGGACTAACCAAGAGACCCAGTACTTC. The encoded protein is CASSSGRTNQETQYF. The rearrangement joins TRBV7-8 to TRBJ2-5, with D possibly being TRBD2 (6 bases). V was pared by 4 bases and J by 0 bases, with 12 bases between. The CDR3 is 15 residues long. The V gene's germline CDR1 is SGHVS and CDR2 FQNEAQ.

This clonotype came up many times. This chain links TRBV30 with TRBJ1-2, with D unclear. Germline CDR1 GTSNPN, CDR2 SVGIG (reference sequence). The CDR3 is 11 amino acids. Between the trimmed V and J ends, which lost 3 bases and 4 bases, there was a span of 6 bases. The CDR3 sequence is CAWRYTYGYTF. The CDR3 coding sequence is TGTGCCTGGAGATATACCTATGGCTACACCTTC. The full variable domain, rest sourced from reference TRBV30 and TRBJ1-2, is SQTIHQWPATLVQPVGSPLSLECTVEGTSNPNLYWYRQAAGRGLQLLFYSVGIGQISSEVPQNLSASRPQDRQFILSSKKLLLSDSGFYLCAWRYTYGYTFGSGTRLTVV.

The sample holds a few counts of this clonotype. The CDR3 DNA sequence: TGTGCCAGCAACCTCGGTGGGACCCAGTACTTC. Its translation is CASNLGGTQYF. This rearrangement joins TRBV3-1 to TRBJ2-5; D call uncertain. The CDR3 covers 11 residues. Germline values: CDR1 LGHDT, CDR2 YNNKEL (reference sequence). V was cut by 7 bases and J by 7 bases, with 10 bases left in between.

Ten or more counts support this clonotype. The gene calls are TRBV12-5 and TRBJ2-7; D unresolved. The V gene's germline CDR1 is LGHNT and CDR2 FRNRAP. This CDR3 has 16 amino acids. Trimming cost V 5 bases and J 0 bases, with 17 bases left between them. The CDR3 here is CASGPTGRANSYEQYF. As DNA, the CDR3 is TGTGCTAGTGGTCCCACGGGCAGAGCGAACTCCTACGAGCAGTACTTC.